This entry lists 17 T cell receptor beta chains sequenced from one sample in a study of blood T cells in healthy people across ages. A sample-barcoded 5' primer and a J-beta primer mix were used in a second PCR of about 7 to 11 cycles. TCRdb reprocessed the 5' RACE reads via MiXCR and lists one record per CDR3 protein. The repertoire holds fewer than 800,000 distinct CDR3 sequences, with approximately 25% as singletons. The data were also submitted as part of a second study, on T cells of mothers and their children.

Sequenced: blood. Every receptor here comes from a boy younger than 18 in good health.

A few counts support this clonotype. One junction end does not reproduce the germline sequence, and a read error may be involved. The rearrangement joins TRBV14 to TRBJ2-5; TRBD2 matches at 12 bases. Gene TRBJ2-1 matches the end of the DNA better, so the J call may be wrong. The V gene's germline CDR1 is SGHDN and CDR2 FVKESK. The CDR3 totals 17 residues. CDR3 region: CASSPPSGRAFYNEQFF. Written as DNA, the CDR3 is TGCGCCAGCAGCCCTCCTAGCGGGAGGGCCTTCTACAATGAGCAGTTCTTC.

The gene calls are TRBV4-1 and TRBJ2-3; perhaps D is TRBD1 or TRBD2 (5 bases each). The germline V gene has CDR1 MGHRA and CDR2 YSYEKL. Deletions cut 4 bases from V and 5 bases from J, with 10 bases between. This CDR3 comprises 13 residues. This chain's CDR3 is CASSPEGLDTQYF. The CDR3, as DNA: TGCGCCAGCAGCCCCGAGGGGTTAGATACGCAGTATTTT.

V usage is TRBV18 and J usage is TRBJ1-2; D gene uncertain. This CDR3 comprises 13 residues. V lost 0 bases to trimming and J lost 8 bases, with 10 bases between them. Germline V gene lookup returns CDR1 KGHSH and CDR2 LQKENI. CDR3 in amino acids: CASSPPSSSGYTF. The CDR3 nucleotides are TGTGCCAGCTCACCACCTTCTAGTTCGGGCTACACCTTC. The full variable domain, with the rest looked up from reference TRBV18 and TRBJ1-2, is NAGVMQNPRHLVRRRGQEARLRCSPMKGHSHVYWYRQLPEEGLKFMVYLQKENIIDESGMPKERFSAEFPKEGPSILRIQQVVRGDSAAYFCASSPPSSSGYTFGSGTRLTVV.

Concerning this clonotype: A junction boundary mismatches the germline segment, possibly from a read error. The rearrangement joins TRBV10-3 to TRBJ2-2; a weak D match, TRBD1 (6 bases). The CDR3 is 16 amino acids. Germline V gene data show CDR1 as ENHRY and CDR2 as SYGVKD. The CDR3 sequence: CAISKSGTTNTGELFF. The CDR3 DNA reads TGTGCCATCAGTAAGTCAGGGACAACGAACACCGGGGAGCTGTTTTTT.

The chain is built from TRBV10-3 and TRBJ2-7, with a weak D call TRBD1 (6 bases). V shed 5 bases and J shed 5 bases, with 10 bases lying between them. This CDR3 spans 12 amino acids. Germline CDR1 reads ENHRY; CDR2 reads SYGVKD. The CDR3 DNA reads TGTGCCATCAGTACAGGGTCCCACGAGCAGTACTTC. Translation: CAISTGSHEQYF.

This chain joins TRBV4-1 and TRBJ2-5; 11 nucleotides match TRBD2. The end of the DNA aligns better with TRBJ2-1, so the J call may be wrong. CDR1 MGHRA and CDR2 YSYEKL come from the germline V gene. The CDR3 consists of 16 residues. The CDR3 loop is CASSLTGTSGGNEQFF. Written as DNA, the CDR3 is TGCGCCAGCAGCCTCACCGGGACTAGCGGAGGTAATGAGCAGTTCTTC.

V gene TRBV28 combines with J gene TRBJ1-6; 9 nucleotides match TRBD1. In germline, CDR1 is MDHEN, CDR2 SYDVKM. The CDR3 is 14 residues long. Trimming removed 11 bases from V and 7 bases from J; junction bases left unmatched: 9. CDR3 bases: TGTGCCGGCGGGACAGGGAGGCAAAATTCACCCCTCCACTTT. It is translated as CAGGTGRQNSPLHF.

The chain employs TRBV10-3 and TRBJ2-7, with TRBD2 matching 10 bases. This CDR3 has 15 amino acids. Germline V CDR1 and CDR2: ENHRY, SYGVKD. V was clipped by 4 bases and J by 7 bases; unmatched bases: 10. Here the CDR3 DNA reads TGTGCCATCAGTGGGCTAGCGGGAGAGGTTGGGGAGCAGTACTTC. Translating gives CAISGLAGEVGEQYF.

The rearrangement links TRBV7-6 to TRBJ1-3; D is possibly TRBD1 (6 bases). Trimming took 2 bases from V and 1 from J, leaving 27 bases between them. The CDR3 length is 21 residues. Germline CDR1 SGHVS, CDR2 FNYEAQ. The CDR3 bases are TGTGCCAGCAGCTTAAACCCCCCCCCCTCTGGGGGCACGGGATCTGGAAACACCATATATTTT. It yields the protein CASSLNPPPSGGTGSGNTIYF.

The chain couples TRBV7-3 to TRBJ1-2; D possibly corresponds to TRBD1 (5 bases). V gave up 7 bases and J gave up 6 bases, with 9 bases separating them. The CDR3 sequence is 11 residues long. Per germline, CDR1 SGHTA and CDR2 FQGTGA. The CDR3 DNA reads TGTGCCAGCAACCGGGGGAATGGCTACACCTTC. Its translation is CASNRGNGYTF.

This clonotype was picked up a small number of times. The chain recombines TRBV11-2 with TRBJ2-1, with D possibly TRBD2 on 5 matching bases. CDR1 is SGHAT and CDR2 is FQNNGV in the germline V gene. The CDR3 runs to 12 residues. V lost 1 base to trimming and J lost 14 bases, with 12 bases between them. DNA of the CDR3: TGTGCCAGCAGCTTAGTGTCCTACGGGGAGTTCTTC. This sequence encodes CASSLVSYGEFF.

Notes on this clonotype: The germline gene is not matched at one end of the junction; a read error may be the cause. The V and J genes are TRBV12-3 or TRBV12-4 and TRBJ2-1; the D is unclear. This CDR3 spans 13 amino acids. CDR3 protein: CATSGLGHNEQFF. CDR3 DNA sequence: TGTGCCACCAGTGGGTTAGGTCACAATGAGCAGTTCTTC.

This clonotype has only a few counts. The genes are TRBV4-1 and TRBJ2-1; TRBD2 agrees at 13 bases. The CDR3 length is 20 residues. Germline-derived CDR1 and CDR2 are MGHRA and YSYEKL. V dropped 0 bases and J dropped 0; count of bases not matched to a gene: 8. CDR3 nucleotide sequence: TGCGCCAGCAGCCAAGAACCGGGACTAGCGGGATCCGGCTCCTACAATGAGCAGTTCTTC. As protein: CASSQEPGLAGSGSYNEQFF.

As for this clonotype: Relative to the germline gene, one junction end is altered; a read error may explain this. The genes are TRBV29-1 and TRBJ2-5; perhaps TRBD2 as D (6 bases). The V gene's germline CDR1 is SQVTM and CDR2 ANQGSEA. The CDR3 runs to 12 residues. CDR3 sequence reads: CSVEGSSDEQSF. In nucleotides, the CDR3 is TGCAGCGTTGAGGGATCTAGCGATGAGCAGTCCTTC.

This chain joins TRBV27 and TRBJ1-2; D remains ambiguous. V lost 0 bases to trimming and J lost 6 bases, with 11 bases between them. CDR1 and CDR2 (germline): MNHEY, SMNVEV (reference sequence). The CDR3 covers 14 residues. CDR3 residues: CASSLSGRADGYTF. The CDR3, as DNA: TGTGCCAGCAGTTTATCGGGGAGGGCGGATGGCTACACCTTC.

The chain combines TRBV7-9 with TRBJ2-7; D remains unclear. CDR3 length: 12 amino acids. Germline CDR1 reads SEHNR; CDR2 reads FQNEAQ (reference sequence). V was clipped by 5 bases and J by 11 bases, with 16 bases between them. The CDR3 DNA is TGTGCCAGCAGCGGCCTCCTAGAACAAGAGTACTTC. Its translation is CASSGLLEQEYF.

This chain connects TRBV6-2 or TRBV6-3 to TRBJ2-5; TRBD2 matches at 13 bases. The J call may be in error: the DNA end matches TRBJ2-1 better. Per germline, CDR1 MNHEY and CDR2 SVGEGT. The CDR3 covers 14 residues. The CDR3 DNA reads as TGTGCCAGCAGTACTAGCGGGGGGGCCAATGAGCAGTTCTTC. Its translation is CASSTSGGANEQFF.